These 23 T cell receptor beta chains were all obtained from the same sample, sequenced in a study of CD8 T cells in Susac syndrome. It was with random hexamers that roughly 0.5 to 1 ug RNA was reverse transcribed. TCRdb redid the calling of the immunoSEQ multiplex PCR reads with MiXCR, one entry per CDR3 protein. The sample includes under 350,000 distinct CDR3 sequences, just over 90% seen only once; the top ten take roughly 0.059%. The sequenced material came from CD4+ T cells from PBMCs. The receptors were sampled from a human donor with multiple sclerosis.

The V gene is TRBV3-1, the J gene TRBJ1-4; 8 nucleotides match TRBD1. The V gene end was trimmed by 2 bases and the J gene end by 7 bases; junction bases not matched to a gene: 6. The CDR3 is 15 amino acids. Germline assignment: CDR1 LGHDT and CDR2 YNNKEL (reference sequence). The CDR3 nucleotides read TGTGCCAGCAGCCAACCCGGACAGGGAACTGAAAAACTGTTTTTT. As protein: CASSQPGQGTEKLFF.

The CDR3 DNA is TGTGCCAGCAGCCCCCCCGACAGGGGGAGCACAGATACGCAGTATTTT. Its protein is CASSPPDRGSTDTQYF. This chain uses TRBV7-9 with TRBJ2-3, with 9 positions matching TRBD1. Trimming cost V 5 bases and J 0 bases; bases outside gene matches: 6. This CDR3 has 16 amino acids. Germline-derived CDR1 and CDR2 are SEHNR and FQNEAQ (reference sequence). The complete variable domain, with remaining parts taken from reference TRBV7-9 and TRBJ2-3, reads DTGVSQNPRHKITKRGQNVTFRCDPISEHNRLYWYRQTLGQGPEFLTYFQNEAQLEKSRLLSDRFSAERPKGSFSTLEIQRTEQGDSAMYLCASSPPDRGSTDTQYFGPGTRLTVL.

The chain links TRBV7-9 to TRBJ1-2, with TRBD1 identical over 8 bases. The CDR3 sequence is 13 residues long. J lost 6 bases, V lost 6 bases, and 6 bases had no gene match. Looked up from germline, CDR1 is SEHNR and CDR2 is FQNEAQ (reference sequence). The CDR3 loop reads CASRVTGAHGYTF. Written as DNA, the CDR3 is TGTGCCAGCAGGGTGACAGGGGCGCATGGCTACACCTTC. The complete variable domain, with remaining parts taken from reference TRBV7-9 and TRBJ1-2, reads DTGVSQNPRHKITKRGQNVTFRCDPISEHNRLYWYRQTLGQGPEFLTYFQNEAQLEKSRLLSDRFSAERPKGSFSTLEIQRTEQGDSAMYLCASRVTGAHGYTFGSGTRLTVV.

The chain employs TRBV7-3 and TRBJ2-3, with D unresolved. The V gene's germline CDR1 is SGHTA and CDR2 FQGTGA. Trimming cost V 3 bases and J 6 bases, with 10 bases left between them. This CDR3 has 13 residues. The CDR3 region is CASSLMGVDTQYF. The CDR3 DNA sequence: TGTGCCAGCAGCTTGATGGGCGTGGATACGCAGTATTTT.

This clonotype was seen a single time. The chain employs TRBV20-1 and TRBJ1-1, with D perhaps matching TRBD1 (5 bases). Germline loops: CDR1 DFQATT, CDR2 SNEGSKA (reference sequence). The CDR3 is 12 amino acids. The CDR3 reads CNINPAGRGAFF. In DNA, the CDR3 is TGCAACATAAATCCCGCGGGTAGGGGAGCTTTCTTT.

The V and J genes are TRBV7-8 and TRBJ2-7; 7 bases line up with TRBD2. From germline, CDR1 is SGHVS and CDR2 FQNEAQ. V gave up 5 bases and J gave up 3 bases; unmatched junction bases: 4. This CDR3 has 13 residues. CDR3 nucleotide sequence: TGTGCCAGCAGCAGCGGGGCAGACTACGAGCAGTACTTC. This gives the protein CASSSGADYEQYF. The full variable domain, its missing parts supplied by reference TRBV7-8 and TRBJ2-7, is GAGVSQSPRYKVAKRGQDVALRCDPISGHVSLFWYQQALGQGPEFLTYFQNEAQLDKSGLPSDRFFAERPEGSVSTLKIQRTQQEDSAVYLCASSSGADYEQYFGPGTRLTVT.

This rearrangement joins TRBV4-1 to TRBJ2-3; a weak D match, TRBD1 (5 bases). Germline V gene lookup returns CDR1 MGHRA and CDR2 YSYEKL. The CDR3 runs to 16 residues. V was pared by 0 bases and J by 0 bases, with 10 bases between. The chain's CDR3 is CASSQERTPSTDTQYF. For the CDR3, the DNA is TGCGCCAGCAGCCAAGAGAGGACACCTAGCACAGATACGCAGTATTTT.

The CDR3 DNA is TGTGCCAGCAGCTCCGACACGTTCACTGAAGCTTTCTTT. Amino acids: CASSSDTFTEAFF. The V and J genes are TRBV11-2 and TRBJ1-1; D gene unclear. Trimming left V 4 bases short and J 4 bases short, with 10 bases between. Germline CDR1 SGHAT, CDR2 FQNNGV. The CDR3 length is 13 residues.

V and J are TRBV3-1 and TRBJ1-1; tentatively, D is TRBD1 (6 bases). Germline V gives CDR1 LGHDT, CDR2 YNNKEL (reference sequence). This CDR3 has 12 amino acids. The ends were cut back, 2 bases at V and 10 bases at J, with 11 bases in the middle. The CDR3, as DNA: TGTGCCAGCAGCCAATTCCAGGGGTCAGCTTTCTTT. It yields the protein CASSQFQGSAFF.

This chain links TRBV7-9 with TRBJ2-7, with D uncertain. The CDR3 runs 11 residues. The ends were cut back, 0 bases at V and 5 bases at J, with 2 bases in the middle. The germline V gene encodes CDR1 SEHNR and CDR2 FQNEAQ (reference sequence). CDR3 sequence (DNA): TGTGCCAGCAGCTTAGCGAACGAGCAGTACTTC. Translating gives CASSLANEQYF.

The V gene is TRBV30, the J gene TRBJ1-5; tentative D call: TRBD1 (5 bases). V lost 0 bases to trimming and J lost 0 bases, with 21 bases between them. Germline CDR1 GTSNPN, CDR2 SVGIG (reference sequence). This CDR3 region has 19 residues. The CDR3 reads CAWSVRRAGLRSSNQPQHF. The CDR3 DNA reads TGTGCCTGGAGTGTAAGGAGGGCAGGGTTACGATCTAGCAATCAGCCCCAGCATTTT.

The chain combines TRBV3-1 with TRBJ1-4; TRBD1 agrees at 8 bases. J lost 10 bases, V lost 0 bases, and 4 bases had no gene match. Germline CDR1 and CDR2: LGHDT and YNNKEL (reference sequence). CDR3 length equals 14 residues. DNA of the CDR3: TGTGCCAGCAGCCAAGAAACAGGGACAGGAAAACTGTTTTTT. It encodes CASSQETGTGKLFF.

The rearrangement links TRBV5-1 to TRBJ1-1; D remains ambiguous. The CDR3 contains 15 residues. The germline V and J ends were trimmed by 0 bases and 1 base, with 10 bases remaining between them. Per the germline V gene, CDR1 is SGHRS and CDR2 is YFSETQ. This CDR3 reads CASSLVGDQNTEAFF. CDR3 sequence (DNA): TGCGCCAGCAGCTTGGTAGGCGATCAGAACACTGAAGCTTTCTTT.

The chain uses TRBV19 and TRBJ2-5, with 10 nucleotides matching TRBD1. The V and J ends lost 6 bases and 4 bases, in that order; junction bases with no gene match: 11. CDR3 size: 16 residues. Germline loops: CDR1 LNHDA, CDR2 SQIVND (reference sequence). CDR3 loop: CASSRPPGQGRETQYF. For the CDR3, the DNA is TGTGCCAGTAGCAGGCCTCCGGGACAGGGGAGAGAGACCCAGTACTTC.

The chain is built from TRBV6-2 or TRBV6-3 and TRBJ2-3; possible D gene TRBD2, 6 bases. The CDR3 consists of 16 residues. Between the trimmed V and J ends, which lost 5 bases and 2 bases, there was a span of 17 bases. The germline CDR1 and CDR2 sequences are MNHEY and SVGEGT. The CDR3 here is CASSRHEAGITDTQYF. The CDR3 region has the DNA TGTGCCAGCAGTCGTCACGAGGCGGGAATCACAGATACGCAGTATTTT.

The chain couples TRBV5-1 to TRBJ2-2; no clear D. The CDR3 has 16 residues. The ends were cut back, 4 bases at V and 0 bases at J, with 13 bases in the middle. Germline CDR1 is SGHRS and CDR2 is YFSETQ. In nucleotides, the CDR3 is TGCGCCAGCAGCCGTAAAAACCCAGCGAACACCGGGGAGCTGTTTTTT. This encodes CASSRKNPANTGELFF. The full variable domain, rest sourced from reference TRBV5-1 and TRBJ2-2, is KAGVTQTPRYLIKTRGQQVTLSCSPISGHRSVSWYQQTPGQGLQFLFEYFSETQRNKGNFPGRFSGRQFSNSRSEMNVSTLELGDSALYLCASSRKNPANTGELFFGEGSRLTVL.

The J gene is TRBJ2-5, the V gene TRBV29-1, with a tentative D call TRBD2 (6 bases). Per the germline V gene, CDR1 is SQVTM and CDR2 is ANQGSEA. CDR3 length: 13 residues. Trimming removed 6 bases at V and 4 bases at J, with 15 bases between. The CDR3 loop reads CSVAPGVTETQYF. The CDR3 DNA reads TGCAGCGTGGCCCCGGGGGTGACAGAGACCCAGTACTTC.

The chain recombines TRBV15 with TRBJ1-1; 8 bases match TRBD1. This CDR3 comprises 14 residues. Looked up from germline, CDR1 is LNHNV and CDR2 is YYDKDF (reference sequence). The V gene end was trimmed by 1 base and the J gene end by 6 bases; junction bases not matched to a gene: 4. The CDR3 here is CATSRADRGSEAFF. CDR3 nucleotide sequence: TGTGCCACCAGCAGAGCCGACAGGGGATCTGAAGCTTTCTTT.

The chain combines TRBV6-5 with TRBJ1-1; D is perhaps TRBD1 (6 bases). The V and J ends lost 5 bases and 4 bases respectively, with 14 bases between them. CDR1 is MNHEY, CDR2 SVGAGI, per germline. The CDR3 length is 14 residues. The CDR3 loop is CASSDARGGTEAFF. The CDR3 coding sequence is TGTGCCAGCAGTGACGCAAGGGGGGGCACTGAAGCTTTCTTT.

For the CDR3, the DNA is TGTGCCAGCAGCGCAGGGGGGTCCCAAGGTTTGTACGAGCAGTACTTC. It translates to CASSAGGSQGLYEQYF. The chain is built from TRBV9 and TRBJ2-7, with TRBD1 as a possible D gene (7 bases). From germline, CDR1 is SGDLS and CDR2 YYNGEE. V was trimmed by 3 bases and J by 4 bases, leaving 20 bases between them. The CDR3 consists of 16 residues. Full variable domain (missing parts from reference TRBV9 and TRBJ2-7): DSGVTQTPKHLITATGQRVTLRCSPRSGDLSVYWYQQSLDQGLQFLIQYYNGEERAKGNILERFSAQQFPDLHSELNLSSLELGDSALYFCASSAGGSQGLYEQYFGPGTRLTVT.

V is TRBV6-5 and J is TRBJ2-2; the D gene is possibly TRBD1 (6 bases). This CDR3 is built from 14 residues. Germline CDR1 reads MNHEY; CDR2 reads SVGAGI. The CDR3 loop is CAHGRGDGTGELFF. CDR3 coding DNA: TGTGCTCACGGCAGGGGTGACGGCACCGGGGAGCTGTTTTTT.

The chain has TRBV19 and TRBJ1-1; a weak D match, TRBD1 (5 bases). CDR1 and CDR2 from the germline V gene are LNHDA and SQIVND (reference sequence). Trimming removed 10 bases from V and 5 bases from J, with 23 bases in between. The CDR3 covers 15 residues. The DNA for the CDR3 is TGTGCCACAAAGTCACAGGCTGGGGGGTGGACTGAAGCTTTCTTT. It codes for CATKSQAGGWTEAFF.

The chain joins TRBV29-1 to TRBJ2-5; a possible D gene is TRBD2 (6 bases). The V gene's germline CDR1 is SQVTM and CDR2 ANQGSEA. The CDR3 is 15 residues long. Trimming took 7 bases from V and 2 from J, leaving 20 bases between them. CDR3 loop: CSALKVAVEQETQYF. DNA of the CDR3: TGCAGCGCCTTGAAGGTAGCGGTCGAACAAGAGACCCAGTACTTC.